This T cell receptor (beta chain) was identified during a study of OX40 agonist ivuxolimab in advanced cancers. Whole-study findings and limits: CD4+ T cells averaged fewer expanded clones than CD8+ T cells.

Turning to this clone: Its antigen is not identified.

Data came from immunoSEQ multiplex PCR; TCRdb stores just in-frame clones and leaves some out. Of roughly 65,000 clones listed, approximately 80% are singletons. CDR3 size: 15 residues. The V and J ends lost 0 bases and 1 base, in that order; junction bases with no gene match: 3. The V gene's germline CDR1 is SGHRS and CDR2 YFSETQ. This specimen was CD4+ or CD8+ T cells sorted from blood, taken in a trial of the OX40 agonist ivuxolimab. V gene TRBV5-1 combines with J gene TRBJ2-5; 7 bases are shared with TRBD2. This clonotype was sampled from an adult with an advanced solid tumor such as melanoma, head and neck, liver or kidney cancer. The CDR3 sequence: CASSLALAGQETQYF. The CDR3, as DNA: TGCGCCAGCAGCTTGGCTTTAGCGGGCCAAGAGACCCAGTACTTC.